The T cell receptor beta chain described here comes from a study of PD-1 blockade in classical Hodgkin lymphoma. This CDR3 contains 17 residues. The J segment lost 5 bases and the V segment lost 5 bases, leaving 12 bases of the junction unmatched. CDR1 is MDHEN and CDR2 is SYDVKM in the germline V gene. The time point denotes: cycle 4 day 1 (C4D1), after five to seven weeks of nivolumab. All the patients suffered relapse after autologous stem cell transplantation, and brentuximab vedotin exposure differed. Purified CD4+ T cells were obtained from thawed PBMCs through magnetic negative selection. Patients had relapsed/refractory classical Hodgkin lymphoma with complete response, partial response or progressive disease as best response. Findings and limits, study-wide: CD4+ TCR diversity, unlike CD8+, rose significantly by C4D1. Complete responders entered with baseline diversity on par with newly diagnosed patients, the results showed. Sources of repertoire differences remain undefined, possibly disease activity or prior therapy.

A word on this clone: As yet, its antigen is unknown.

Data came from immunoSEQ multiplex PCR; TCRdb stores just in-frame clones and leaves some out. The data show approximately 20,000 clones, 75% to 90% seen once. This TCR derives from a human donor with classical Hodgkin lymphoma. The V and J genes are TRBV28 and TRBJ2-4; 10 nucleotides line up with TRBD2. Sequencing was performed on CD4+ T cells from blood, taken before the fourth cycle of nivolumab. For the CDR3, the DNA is TGTGCCAGCAGTCCACCTCCACGACTAGCGGGTCAAAACATTCAGTACTTC. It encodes CASSPPPRLAGQNIQYF.